This is a list of T cell receptor beta chains from one sample in a study of blood T cells in healthy people across ages. One entry per CDR3 protein results from TCRdb running MiXCR on the 5' RACE reads. The data contain about 1.8 million distinct CDR3 sequences, just under 50% of them seen just once; the ten biggest clones take up around 2.1%. Sequenced input: blood. All receptors come from a woman aged 40 to 49 in good health. Both conserved end residues are part of each CDR3. D genes are given only for firm matches. A row's size may be missing; if present it is once, few, many or a size class.

>TRBJ1-5|TRBV7-2|NA|NA|13
TGTGCCAGCAGCTTTAAACGGAATCAGCCCCAGCATTTT
CASSFKRNQPQHF
>TRBJ2-7|TRBV20-1|NA|TRBD1|13
TGCAGTGCTTCAAGACAGGGCTTATACGAGCAGTACTTC
CSASRQGLYEQYF
>TRBJ2-5|TRBV20-1|NA|NA|14
TGCAGTGCTAGGGGACCCTCCCGGGGGCTGACCCAGTACTTC
CSARGPSRGLTQYF
>TRBJ2-7|TRBV7-2|few|NA|15
TGTGCCAGCAGCCCCGTCAGGCTAGGGGTCTTCGAGCAGTACTTC
CASSPVRLGVFEQYF
>TRBJ2-3|TRBV4-3|NA|TRBD2|18
TGCGCCAGCAGCCAAGATCCTCGGGGTAGCGGGGGGGCGAATACGCAGTATTTT
CASSQDPRGSGGANTQYF
>TRBJ2-1|TRBV6-5|NA|TRBD2|17
TGTGCCAGCAGTTACAGGAGCGGGGGGCTTTTTTACAATGAGCAGTTCTTC
CASSYRSGGLFYNEQFF
>TRBJ2-7|TRBV7-9|NA|NA|11
TGTGCCAGCGGGGGAAGATACGAGCAGTACTTC
CASGGRYEQYF
>TRBJ2-1|TRBV2|once|TRBD1|15
TGTGCCAGCAGTGAAGGGACAGGGGAAGCGAATGAGCAGTTCTTC
CASSEGTGEANEQFF
>TRBJ2-5|TRBV29-1|NA|NA|12
TGCAGCGTTGTGGGCACGAAAGAGACCCAGTACTTC
CSVVGTKETQYF
>TRBJ2-5|TRBV20-1|NA|TRBD2|16
TGCAGTGCTAGGAGGGGTGGGACTAGCGGACAAGAGACCCAGTACTTC
CSARRGGTSGQETQYF
>TRBJ2-5|TRBV20-1|few|NA|11
TGCAGTCGCCTGTCCTCAGAGACCCAGTACTTC
CSRLSSETQYF
>TRBJ2-3|TRBV3-1|few|NA|15
TGTGCCAGCAGCCCCCTCGGGGCTGGCACAGATACGCAGTATTTT
CASSPLGAGTDTQYF
>TRBJ2-7|TRBV6-1|few|NA|15
TGTGCCAGCAGTGAAGCCGGGGGCAGGGAGCACGAGCAGTACTTC
CASSEAGGREHEQYF
>TRBJ1-1|TRBV12-3/TRBV12-4|NA|NA|14
TGTGCCAGCAGCAGCCAGGAGAAGAACACTGAAGCTTTCTTT
CASSSQEKNTEAFF
>TRBJ2-4|TRBV20-1|few|TRBD1|15
TGCAGTAATAAGAATATCGGACAGGGTGAAAACATTCAGTACTTC
CSNKNIGQGENIQYF
>TRBJ1-2|TRBV9|NA|NA|14
TGTGCCAGCAGCACCGGGAGAACAGCCTATGGCTACACCTTC
CASSTGRTAYGYTF
>TRBJ2-2|TRBV12-3/TRBV12-4|once|TRBD2|17
TGTGCCGGCAGTGTAGGGAGGGGCAGGCTATACACCGGGGAGCTGTTTTTT
CAGSVGRGRLYTGELFF
>TRBJ1-6|TRBV20-1|NA|NA|14
TGCAGTGCTAGTAGTTGGGGGCCCAATTCACCCCTCCACTTT
CSASSWGPNSPLHF
>TRBJ2-7|TRBV29-1|NA|TRBD2|16
TGCAGCGTTGAAGGGGCGGGGGGTGCCTCCTACAATGAGCAGTACTTC
CSVEGAGGASYNEQYF
>TRBJ1-2|TRBV28|NA|NA|15
TGTGCCAGCAGTCGGCCCCTAGGGGGGATCCATGGCTACACCTTC
CASSRPLGGIHGYTF
>TRBJ1-2|TRBV12-5|few|NA|14
TGTGCTAGTGGAGAGACAGGAATACGAGATGGCTACACCTTC
CASGETGIRDGYTF
>TRBJ2-1|TRBV15|NA|TRBD1|14
TGTGCCACCAGCAGAGTTGGGACAGGGGGTGGGCAGTTCTTC
CATSRVGTGGGQFF
>TRBJ2-3|TRBV12-3/TRBV12-4|NA|NA|13
TGTGCCAGCAGCCCCGAGAGGGCAAATACGCAGTATTTT
CASSPERANTQYF
>TRBJ2-1|TRBV12-3/TRBV12-4|many|NA|14
TGTGCCAGCAGTTTAGCTGTCGGTCACAATGAGCAGTTCTTC
CASSLAVGHNEQFF
>TRBJ2-7|TRBV7-9|NA|NA|14
TGTGCCAGCAGCTTTAAAAAACTGTCCTACGAGCAGTACTTC
CASSFKKLSYEQYF
>TRBJ2-3|TRBV27|NA|TRBD1|16
TGTGCCAGCAGTTCATCGACAGGGGATTTCACAGATACGCAGTATTTT
CASSSSTGDFTDTQYF
>TRBJ1-1|TRBV9|NA|TRBD1|14
TGTGCCAGCAGAAGACAGGGGCTGGACACTGAAGCTTTCTTT
CASRRQGLDTEAFF
>TRBJ2-3|TRBV12-3/TRBV12-4|many|NA|14
TGTGCCAGCAGTCCCGGGGTTAGCACAGATACGCAGTATTTT
CASSPGVSTDTQYF
>TRBJ2-7|TRBV27|NA|NA|13
TGTGCCAGCAGTTTAAATTCTTGGGGGGAGCAGTACTTC
CASSLNSWGEQYF
>TRBJ2-5|TRBV24-1|NA|NA|13
TGTGCCACCAGTGACCCGTACCAAGAGACCCAGTACTTC
CATSDPYQETQYF
>TRBJ2-5|TRBV12-3/TRBV12-4|NA|TRBD2|14
TGTGCCAGCAGTACCCAGCGGGGCAGCGAGACCCAGTACTTC
CASSTQRGSETQYF
>TRBJ1-6|TRBV6-5|NA|NA|16
TGTGCCAGCAGTTACAGTACACTCTCCTATAATTCACCCCTCCACTTT
CASSYSTLSYNSPLHF
>TRBJ1-1|TRBV10-3|NA|TRBD1|15
TGTGCCATCAGTGGGGACAGGACGCCGTCGAATGAAGCTTTCTTT
CAISGDRTPSNEAFF